This T cell receptor beta chain is from a study of T cells expressing NK-cell markers. Study in general: TCR beta repertoires came from sorted CD3+CD56+NKG2C+, CD3+CD56+NKG2C- and CD3+CD56-NKG2C+ T cells. Sequencing covered eight donors, seven HCMV-seropositive and one seronegative. Findings and limits, study-wide: CD8+ T cells in roughly six donors included dominant NKG2C+ clonotypes at about 1.0-7.5%.

The authors generated TCR beta cDNA through 5'RACE template switching with UMIs. From its re-call of the 5' RACE reads, TCRdb lists each CDR3 protein once, without DNA. The sample has around 260,000 distinct CDR3 sequences, and its top ten clones hold 4% to 4.5%. About this clonotype itself: Its specificity is not known.

The CDR3 covers 16 residues. Sequencing was done on a sample of blood T cells: a sorted CD56 or NKG2C T cell subset, CD4+ or CD8+ T cells, or bulk PBMC T cells (not recorded which). This clonotype was sampled from a woman aged 18 to 75 in good health. V and J are TRBV12-3 or TRBV12-4 and TRBJ2-3; TCRdb designates TRBD2, a call that cannot be tested without DNA. This CDR3 reads CASSLDQAPAPDTQYF.